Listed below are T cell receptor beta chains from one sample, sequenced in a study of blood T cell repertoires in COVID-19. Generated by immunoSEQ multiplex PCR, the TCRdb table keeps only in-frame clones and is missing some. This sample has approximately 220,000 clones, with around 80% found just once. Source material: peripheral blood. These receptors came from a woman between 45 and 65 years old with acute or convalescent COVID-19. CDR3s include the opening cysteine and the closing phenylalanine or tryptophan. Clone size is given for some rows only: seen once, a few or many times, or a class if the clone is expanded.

CDR3: CSVESARVNTEAFF; J: TRBJ1-1; V: TRBV29-1; size: NA
CDR3: CSVVSGIYNEQFF; J: TRBJ2-1; V: TRBV29-1; size: NA
CDR3: CSVGYTTRTGDYEQYF; J: TRBJ2-7; V: TRBV29-1; size: NA
CDR3: CAWSATSGQTYEQYF; J: TRBJ2-7; V: TRBV30; size: NA
CDR3: CASSLGSPGGTDTQYF; J: TRBJ2-3; V: TRBV7-9; size: NA
CDR3: CASSLASGYDEQFF; J: TRBJ2-1; V: TRBV27; size: NA
CDR3: CASSSTEYGYTF; J: TRBJ1-2; V: TRBV12-3/TRBV12-4; size: NA
CDR3: CASSFPLLAGGRELFF; J: TRBJ2-2; V: TRBV28; size: NA
CDR3: CASSPPGARRDTQYF; J: TRBJ2-3; V: TRBV18; size: NA
CDR3: CASSYGTGGLGQYF; J: TRBJ2-7; V: TRBV5-1; size: NA
CDR3: CASSQDREGQETQYF; J: TRBJ2-5; V: TRBV4-2; size: few
CDR3: CSVARSGEQYF; J: TRBJ2-7; V: TRBV29-1; size: NA
CDR3: CATRSPGLPTEAFF; J: TRBJ1-1; V: TRBV24-1; size: few
CDR3: CASSNHDNEQYF; J: TRBJ2-7; V: TRBV5-6; size: once
CDR3: CASSSGTRDEQFF; J: TRBJ2-1; V: TRBV6-5; size: NA
CDR3: CASSTLTGVGTQYF; J: TRBJ2-5; V: TRBV21-1; size: NA
CDR3: CASSLWGGAGNTIYF; J: TRBJ1-3; V: TRBV27; size: NA
CDR3: CASSYRGNTEAFF; J: TRBJ1-1; V: TRBV27; size: NA
CDR3: CASSSRGNLNNEQFF; J: TRBJ2-1; V: TRBV11-1; size: NA
CDR3: CASTPTGGPSTDTQYF; J: TRBJ2-3; V: TRBV3-1/TRBV3-2; size: NA
CDR3: CASSPGLAGYEQYF; J: TRBJ2-7; V: TRBV7-2; size: NA
CDR3: CAISESGTGRPQHF; J: TRBJ1-5; V: TRBV10-3; size: NA
CDR3: CASSALASARSYNEQFF; J: TRBJ2-1; V: TRBV6-1; size: NA
CDR3: CATSDPLADTYNEQFF; J: TRBJ2-1; V: TRBV24-1; size: NA
CDR3: CATSRDREAYGYTF; J: TRBJ1-2; V: TRBV15; size: NA
CDR3: CASSAGGTSGQEGYYNEQFF; J: TRBJ2-1; V: TRBV10-1; size: NA
CDR3: CASSQGLTSPMGYTF; J: TRBJ1-2; V: TRBV3-1/TRBV3-2; size: NA
CDR3: CASSGTGRRDGYTF; J: TRBJ1-2; V: TRBV18; size: NA
CDR3: CASSQGPRGLQETQYF; J: TRBJ2-5; V: TRBV4-2; size: NA